This T cell receptor (beta chain) was sequenced for a study of blood T cells in healthy people across ages. Every donor provided roughly 10 milliliters of peripheral blood. The CDR3 sequence is 14 residues long. Germline V gene data show CDR1 as ENHRY and CDR2 as SYGVKD. Trimming took off 7 bases at V and 3 bases at J, with 15 bases between the two ends. General study findings and limits: Naive CD4+ cell counts and diversity both ran higher in long-lived than in aged donors. Per-million-T-cell TCR beta diversity fell roughly linearly with age.

This clonotype appeared a single time. What it binds is unknown. Combining a sample-barcoded 5' primer with a J-beta primer mix, a second PCR ran for 7 to 11 cycles. TCRdb processed the 5' RACE reads anew with MiXCR; each CDR3 protein has one entry. This table has 1.8 million or so distinct CDR3 sequences, roughly two fifths appearing once. The sequencing input was blood. This chain links TRBV10-3 with TRBJ1-1; no definite D call. The receptor was derived from a human donor in good health. The CDR3 sequence is CAITRTWTDTEAFF. The CDR3 nucleotides read TGTGCCATCACGCGGACTTGGACGGACACTGAAGCTTTCTTT.